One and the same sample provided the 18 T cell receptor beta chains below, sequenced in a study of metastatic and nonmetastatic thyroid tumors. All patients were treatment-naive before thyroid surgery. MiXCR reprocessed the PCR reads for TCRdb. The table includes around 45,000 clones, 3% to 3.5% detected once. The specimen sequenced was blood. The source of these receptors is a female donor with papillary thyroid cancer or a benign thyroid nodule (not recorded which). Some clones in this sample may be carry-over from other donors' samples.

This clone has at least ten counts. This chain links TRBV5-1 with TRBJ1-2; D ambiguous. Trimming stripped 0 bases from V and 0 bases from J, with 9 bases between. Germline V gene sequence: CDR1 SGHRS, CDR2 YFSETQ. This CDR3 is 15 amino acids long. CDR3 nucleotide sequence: TGCGCCAGCAGCTTGGCCGGGAGGACTAACTATGGCTACACCTTC. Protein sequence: CASSLAGRTNYGYTF.

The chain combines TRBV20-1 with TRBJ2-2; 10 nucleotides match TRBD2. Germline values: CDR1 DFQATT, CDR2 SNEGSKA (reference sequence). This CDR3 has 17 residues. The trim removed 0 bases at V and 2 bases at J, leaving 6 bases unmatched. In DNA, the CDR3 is TGCAGTGCTAGAGACCCTAGCGGGGGACCAAACACCGGGGAGCTGTTTTTT. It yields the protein CSARDPSGGPNTGELFF.

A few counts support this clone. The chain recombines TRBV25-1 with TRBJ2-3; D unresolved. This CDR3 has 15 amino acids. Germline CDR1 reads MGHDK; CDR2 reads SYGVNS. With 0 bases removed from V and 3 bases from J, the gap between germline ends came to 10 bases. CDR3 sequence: CASSEYMGITDTQYF. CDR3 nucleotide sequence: TGTGCCAGCAGTGAATATATGGGGATTACAGATACGCAGTATTTT.

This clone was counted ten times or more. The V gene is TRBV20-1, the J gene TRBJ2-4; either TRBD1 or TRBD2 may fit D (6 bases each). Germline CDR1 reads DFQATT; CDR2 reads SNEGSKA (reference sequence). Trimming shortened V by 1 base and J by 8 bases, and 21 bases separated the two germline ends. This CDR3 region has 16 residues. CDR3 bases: TGCAGTGCTAGAGTCCGGACTAAGACAGGTGGGGACATTCAGTACTTC. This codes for CSARVRTKTGGDIQYF.

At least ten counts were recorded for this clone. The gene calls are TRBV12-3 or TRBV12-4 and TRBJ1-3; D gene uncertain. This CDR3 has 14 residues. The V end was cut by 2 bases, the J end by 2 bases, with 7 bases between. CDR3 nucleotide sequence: TGTGCCAGCAGTTTAAAAGGGCCTGGAAACACCATATATTTT. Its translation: CASSLKGPGNTIYF.

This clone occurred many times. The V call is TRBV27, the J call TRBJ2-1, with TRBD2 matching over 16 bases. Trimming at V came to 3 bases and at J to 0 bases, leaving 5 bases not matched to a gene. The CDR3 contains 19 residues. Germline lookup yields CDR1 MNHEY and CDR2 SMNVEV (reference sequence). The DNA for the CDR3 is TGTGCCAGCAGTTTGGGACTAGCGGGAGGGTTGAGCTCCTACAATGAGCAGTTCTTC. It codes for CASSLGLAGGLSSYNEQFF.

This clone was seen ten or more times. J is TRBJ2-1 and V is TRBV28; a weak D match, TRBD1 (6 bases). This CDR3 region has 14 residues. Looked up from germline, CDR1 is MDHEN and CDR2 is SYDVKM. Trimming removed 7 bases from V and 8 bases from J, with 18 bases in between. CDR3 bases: TGTGCCAGCAACCCCTTTGGACAGCCCGATGAGCAGTTCTTC. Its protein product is CASNPFGQPDEQFF.

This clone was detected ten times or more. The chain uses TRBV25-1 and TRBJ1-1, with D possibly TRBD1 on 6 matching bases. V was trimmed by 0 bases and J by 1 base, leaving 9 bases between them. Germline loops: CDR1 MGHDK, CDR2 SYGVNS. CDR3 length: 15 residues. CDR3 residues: CASSEYGTPNTEAFF. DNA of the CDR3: TGTGCCAGCAGTGAATACGGGACACCGAACACTGAAGCTTTCTTT.

The CDR3 DNA reads TGCGCCAGCAGCTCACAACCCGGGGCATACTATGGCTACACCTTC. Translated, it gives CASSSQPGAYYGYTF. The chain joins TRBV5-1 to TRBJ1-2, with a tentative D call TRBD1 (5 bases). The germline CDR1 and CDR2 sequences are SGHRS and YFSETQ. Trimming removed 3 bases at V and 3 bases at J, with 15 bases between. This CDR3 comprises 15 residues.

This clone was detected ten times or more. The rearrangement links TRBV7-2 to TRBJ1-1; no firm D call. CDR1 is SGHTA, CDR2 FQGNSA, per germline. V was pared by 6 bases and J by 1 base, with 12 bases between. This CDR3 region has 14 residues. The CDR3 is CASSFSLGNTEAFF. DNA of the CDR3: TGTGCCAGCAGTTTCAGCCTGGGGAACACTGAAGCTTTCTTT.

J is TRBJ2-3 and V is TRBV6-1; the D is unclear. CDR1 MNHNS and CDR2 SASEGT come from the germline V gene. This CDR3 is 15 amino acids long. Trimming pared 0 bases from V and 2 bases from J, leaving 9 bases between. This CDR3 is CASSEAVGSTDTQYF. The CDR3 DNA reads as TGTGCCAGCAGTGAAGCGGTAGGGTCCACAGATACGCAGTATTTT.

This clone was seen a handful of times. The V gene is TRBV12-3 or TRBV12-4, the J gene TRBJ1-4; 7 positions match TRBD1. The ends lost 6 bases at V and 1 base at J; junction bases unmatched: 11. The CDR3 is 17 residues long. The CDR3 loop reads CASSQQRGRGTNEKLFF. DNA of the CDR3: TGTGCCAGCAGCCAGCAGAGGGGGCGTGGAACTAATGAAAAACTGTTTTTT.

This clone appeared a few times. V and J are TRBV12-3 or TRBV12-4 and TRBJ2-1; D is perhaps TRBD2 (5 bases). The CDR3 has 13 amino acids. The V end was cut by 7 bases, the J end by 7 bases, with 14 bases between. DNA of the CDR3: TGTGCCAGCATACCGAGCGGTAGTAATGAGCAGTTCTTC. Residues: CASIPSGSNEQFF.

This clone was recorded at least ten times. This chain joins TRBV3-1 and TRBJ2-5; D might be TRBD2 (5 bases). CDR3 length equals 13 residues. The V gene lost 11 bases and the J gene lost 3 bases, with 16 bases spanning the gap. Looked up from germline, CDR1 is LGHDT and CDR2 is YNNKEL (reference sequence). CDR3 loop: CAAGVRYEETQYF. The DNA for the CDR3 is TGTGCCGCCGGGGTCCGATATGAAGAGACCCAGTACTTC.

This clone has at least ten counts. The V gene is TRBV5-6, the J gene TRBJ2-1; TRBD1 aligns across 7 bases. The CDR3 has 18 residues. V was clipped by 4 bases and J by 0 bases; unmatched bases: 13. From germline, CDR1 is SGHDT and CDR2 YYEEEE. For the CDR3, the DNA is TGTGCCAGCAGCCACGGGACAGTCCGTTTGAGCTCCTACAATGAGCAGTTCTTC. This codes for CASSHGTVRLSSYNEQFF.

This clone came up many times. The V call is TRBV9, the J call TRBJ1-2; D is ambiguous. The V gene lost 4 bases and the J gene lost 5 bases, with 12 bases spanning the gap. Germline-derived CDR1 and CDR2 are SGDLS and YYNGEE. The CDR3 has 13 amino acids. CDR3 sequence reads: CASSSPPAYGYTF. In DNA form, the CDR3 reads TGTGCCAGCAGCTCACCGCCTGCGTATGGCTACACCTTC.

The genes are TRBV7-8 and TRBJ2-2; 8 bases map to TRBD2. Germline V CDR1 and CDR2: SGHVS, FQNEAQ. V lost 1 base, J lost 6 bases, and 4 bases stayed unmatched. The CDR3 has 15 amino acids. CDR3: CASSLEAGVAGELFF. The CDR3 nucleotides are TGTGCCAGCAGCTTAGAAGCGGGAGTCGCCGGGGAGCTGTTTTTT.

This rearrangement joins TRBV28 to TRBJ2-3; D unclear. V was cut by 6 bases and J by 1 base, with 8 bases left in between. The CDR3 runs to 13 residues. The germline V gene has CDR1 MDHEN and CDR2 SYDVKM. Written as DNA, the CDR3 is TGTGCCAGCAGACGGTCCGGCACAGATACGCAGTATTTT. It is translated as CASRRSGTDTQYF.